This is a list of T cell receptor beta chains from one sample in a study of persistence of HIV-infected CD4 T cells. Profiled with immunoSEQ multiplex PCR; TCRdb holds only in-frame clones, not every one. The table lists 35,000 to 50,000 clones, roughly 90% of them singletons, with over 1% in the top ten. Antigens for these TCRs are unknown. This material consisted of CD4+ T cells sorted from PBMCs after approximately 19-hour stimulation, taken from a patient who received antiretroviral therapy. These TCRs come from an adult man with HIV who was CMV-seropositive. CDR3s include the opening cysteine and the closing phenylalanine or tryptophan. A D gene is named only where the DNA matches it firmly. Part of the rows lack a size; the others show once, few, many or a class for expanded clones.

V	D	size	J	DNA	CDR3
TRBV21-1	-	-	TRBJ1-5	TGTGCCAGCAGCCCAACCCCTCTAAATAGAGCCCGGCAGCCCCAGCATTTT	CASSPTPLNRARQPQHF
TRBV27	-	-	TRBJ2-3	TGTGCCAGCAGTTTATCGGGGACATTCAACACAGATACGCAGTATTTT	CASSLSGTFNTDTQYF
TRBV6-2/TRBV6-3	-	-	TRBJ1-6	TGTGCCAGCAGTTACCCCACCGGAGTAAATTCACCCCTCCACTTT	CASSYPTGVNSPLHF
TRBV30	-	-	TRBJ1-3	TGTGCCTGGAGTCGGGTTGGAAACACCATATATTTT	CAWSRVGNTIYF
TRBV20-1	-	-	TRBJ1-2	TGCAGTGCTAGTAGCATGAACGGCCCCTATGGCTACACCTTC	CSASSMNGPYGYTF
TRBV23-1	-	-	TRBJ1-5	TGCGCCACCGGGGGGGGCGGTCAGCCCCAGCATTTT	CATGGGGQPQHF
TRBV5-1	-	once	TRBJ2-6	TGCGCCAGCAGCCCTGGGTCCGGGACTGGGGCCAACGTCCTGACTTTC	CASSPGSGTGANVLTF
TRBV5-1	-	-	TRBJ1-1	TGCGCCTCCCGGGACAATTTGGACACTGAAGCTTTCTTT	CASRDNLDTEAFF
TRBV12-3/TRBV12-4	-	-	TRBJ1-3	TGTGCCGGCAGTTTGATCAGGAACACCATATATTTT	CAGSLIRNTIYF
TRBV3-1/TRBV3-2	-	-	TRBJ2-7	TGTGCCAGCAGCTCAATAGGGGATGGTGAGCAGTACTTC	CASSSIGDGEQYF
TRBV7-8	TRBD1	-	TRBJ1-5	TGTGCCAGCAGCTTAGGCCAGGGGGCGACGGCATGGAATCAGCCCCAGCATTTT	CASSLGQGATAWNQPQHF
TRBV28	-	-	TRBJ1-2	TGTGCCAGCAGTTATGGGGGTTCCTACTACACCTTC	CASSYGGSYYTF
TRBV18	TRBD1	-	TRBJ1-4	TGTGCCAGCTCACCAGGCAGGGGGCAGACTAATGAAAAACTGTTTTTT	CASSPGRGQTNEKLFF
TRBV6-5	-	-	TRBJ1-4	TGTGCCAGCAGTAACATCAGGGGTAGGAATGAAAAACTGTTTTTT	CASSNIRGRNEKLFF
TRBV15	-	-	TRBJ2-7	TGTGCCACCAGCAGGGGAACAGGGCTTGGGCACTACGAGCAGTACTTC	CATSRGTGLGHYEQYF
TRBV6-5	TRBD1	once	TRBJ1-3	TGTGCCAGCAGTCTAAGCGGGACAGGAGGAAACACCATATATTTT	CASSLSGTGGNTIYF
TRBV18	TRBD1	-	TRBJ2-7	TGTGCCAGCTCACGAAACAGGGGTCGGGACGAGCAGTACTTC	CASSRNRGRDEQYF
TRBV23-1	TRBD1	-	TRBJ2-1	TGCGCCAGCAGTTTGAACAGGGGGAATGAGCAGTTCTTC	CASSLNRGNEQFF
TRBV10-2	-	-	TRBJ2-1	TGCGCCACCACTCATCTCAGATCCGAGGGGACAGAGCAGTTCTTC	CATTHLRSEGTEQFF
TRBV15	TRBD2	-	TRBJ2-3	TGTGCCACCAGCAGGTCCCCGCCTAGCGGGGGGGCTCGAGATACGCAGTATTTT	CATSRSPPSGGARDTQYF
TRBV5-1	-	-	TRBJ1-2	TGCGCCAGCAGCTTGGAGGCTTCCACGGACTATGGCTACACCTTC	CASSLEASTDYGYTF
TRBV28	TRBD1	-	TRBJ1-4	TGTGCCAGCAGCCACGGGACAGGGAGAGAAAAACTGTTTTTT	CASSHGTGREKLFF
TRBV19	TRBD1	-	TRBJ1-5	TGTGCCAGTAGCTTAGCCAGGGACAGGGGTTTGATGTATAGCAATCAGCCCCAGCATTTT	CASSLARDRGLMYSNQPQHF
TRBV6-5	-	-	TRBJ1-5	TGTGCCAGCAGCGTGACAGCGTATAGCAATCAGCCCCAGCATTTT	CASSVTAYSNQPQHF
TRBV5-1	-	-	TRBJ2-3	TGCGCCAGCAGCTTGGAAAGGGGGGATACGCAGTATTTT	CASSLERGDTQYF
TRBV24-1	TRBD2	-	TRBJ2-3	TGTGCCACCAGTGGGACTAGCGGACCCACAGATACGCAGTATTTT	CATSGTSGPTDTQYF
TRBV9	-	-	TRBJ1-1	TGTGCCAGCAGCTCGACACCGAACACTGAAGCTTTCTTT	CASSSTPNTEAFF
TRBV5-4	-	once	TRBJ2-1	TGTGCCAGCAGCCCGGACCCGACAGGATACAATGAGCAGTTCTTC	CASSPDPTGYNEQFF
TRBV3-1/TRBV3-2	TRBD2	-	TRBJ2-3	TGTGCCAGCCGCGGGGGTCAAACTAGCACAGATACGCAGTATTTT	CASRGGQTSTDTQYF
TRBV27	TRBD1	-	TRBJ1-6	TGTGCCAGCACTAGGGACAGGGTCTCCTATAATTCACCCCTCCACTTT	CASTRDRVSYNSPLHF
TRBV6-5	-	-	TRBJ1-3	TGTGCCAGCAGTTACTCGACCCCGGACACTGGAAACACCATATATTTT	CASSYSTPDTGNTIYF
TRBV7-6	-	-	TRBJ2-3	TGTGCCAGCAGCTTAGGCGCCACCACAGATACGCAGTATTTT	CASSLGATTDTQYF
TRBV6-5	-	few	TRBJ1-4	TGTGCCAGCAGTTACTCCTGGGGCTCCGGTAATGAAAAACTGTTTTTT	CASSYSWGSGNEKLFF
TRBV5-6	-	-	TRBJ1-4	TGTGCCAGCAGCTTTATCAGAGGGACCCCTGCGAATGAAAAACTGTTTTTT	CASSFIRGTPANEKLFF
TRBV5-3	TRBD1	-	TRBJ2-7	TGTGCCAGAAGACTACGGGGGACAGGGTGGAGGCTTACCTACGAGCAGTACTTC	CARRLRGTGWRLTYEQYF
TRBV14	-	-	TRBJ2-7	TGTGCCAGCAGCCCCCAACGTACTTCCTACGAGCAGTACTTC	CASSPQRTSYEQYF
TRBV18	TRBD1	-	TRBJ1-2	TGTGCCAGCTCACCTACCCCGGGACAGGGGAGCTATGGCTACACCTTC	CASSPTPGQGSYGYTF
TRBV4-2	-	-	TRBJ1-1	TGTGCCAGCAGCCAAGGGAAGGGGCGGGCTTTCTTT	CASSQGKGRAFF
TRBV19	-	-	TRBJ1-5	TGTGCCAGTAGTTCGACAGGCCATAGCAATCAGCCCCAGCATTTT	CASSSTGHSNQPQHF
TRBV2	-	-	TRBJ1-1	TGTGCCAGCAGTAACAGCTACTTACCAATGAACACTGAAGCTTTCTTT	CASSNSYLPMNTEAFF
TRBV5-5	TRBD1	-	TRBJ1-4	TGTGCCAGCAGCCAACAGGGGCCATTCGGTCCAACTAATGAAAAACTGTTTTTT	CASSQQGPFGPTNEKLFF
TRBV7-8	-	-	TRBJ2-1	TGTGCCAGCAGCCCAGGCTGGGCCAACAATGAGCAGTTCTTC	CASSPGWANNEQFF
TRBV7-8	TRBD2	-	TRBJ2-3	TGTGCCAGCAGCTTAGGAGGTAGCGGGGGTAGTACAGATACGCAGTATTTT	CASSLGGSGGSTDTQYF
TRBV2	-	-	TRBJ1-6	TGTGCCAGCAGGTCACAGGGAACTAATTCACCCCTCCACTTT	CASRSQGTNSPLHF
TRBV5-4	TRBD2	-	TRBJ2-1	TGTGCCAGCAGCTCCCTAGCGGGGGGGCCAAATGAGCAGTTCTTC	CASSSLAGGPNEQFF
TRBV2	-	-	TRBJ2-3	TGTGCCAGCAGTGAACCTTGGTCGCAGTATTTT	CASSEPWSQYF
TRBV2	-	few	TRBJ1-5	TGTGCCAGCAGGACGACAGAGAATCAGCCCCAGCATTTT	CASRTTENQPQHF
TRBV7-2	-	once	TRBJ1-3	TGTGCCAGCACCCCGGCGGTCCGGAGCTCTGGAAACACCATATATTTT	CASTPAVRSSGNTIYF